This passage covers 22 T cell receptor beta chains from one sample sequenced in a study of blood T cell repertoires in COVID-19 (dated by TCRdb to about 2020). Libraries were prepared through the immunoSEQ multiplex PCR assay. Drawn from immuneACCESS, this table holds only the in-frame rearrangements with V and J called that TCRdb kept. Clones are partly lost; checked studies trace under half to an unresolved V gene and leave the rest unexplained. This sample is represented by 200,000 to 250,000 clones; 88% of them were singletons. Approximately 14% of the sample is held by the ten biggest clonotypes. Sample: PBMCs or T cells enriched from blood (not recorded which). Receptors originate from a woman between 45 and 65 years old with acute COVID-19.

V and J are TRBV29-1 and TRBJ2-2; weak D call: TRBD1 (5 bases). CDR3 length: 14 residues. Germline loops: CDR1 SQVTM, CDR2 ANQGSEA. V gave up 1 base and J gave up 4 bases, with 10 bases separating them. This chain's CDR3 is CSVEAGAGTGELFF. The CDR3, as DNA: TGCAGCGTTGAAGCTGGGGCAGGCACCGGGGAGCTGTTTTTT.

This chain joins TRBV27 and TRBJ1-2; 7 bases align to TRBD1. The V gene's germline CDR1 is MNHEY and CDR2 SMNVEV (reference sequence). With 8 bases clipped from V and 5 bases from J, the junction kept 14 bases outside the gene matches. The CDR3 loop spans 15 amino acids. CDR3 nucleotides: TGTGCCAGCTTTGCAAATCGGGACAGTCGGTATGGCTACACCTTC. Its translation is CASFANRDSRYGYTF.

The chain combines TRBV6-6 with TRBJ2-1; a possible D gene is TRBD2 (6 bases). With 2 bases removed from V and 8 bases from J, the gap between germline ends came to 16 bases. This CDR3 is 15 amino acids long. CDR1 and CDR2 from the germline V gene are MNHNY and SVGAGI (reference sequence). DNA for the CDR3: TGTGCCAGCAGTTACGCGACTAGGTCGGGCGATGAGCAGTTCTTC. Its translation is CASSYATRSGDEQFF.

The chain recombines TRBV7-9 with TRBJ2-1; TRBD2 aligns across 7 bases. This CDR3 region has 13 residues. Germline-derived CDR1 and CDR2 are SEHNR and FQNEAQ (reference sequence). The J segment lost 6 bases and the V segment lost 10 bases, leaving 9 bases of the junction unmatched. CDR3 sequence: CATPGLLANEQFF. The DNA for the CDR3 is TGTGCCACCCCGGGACTACTTGCCAATGAGCAGTTCTTC.

V usage is TRBV5-4 and J usage is TRBJ2-7; D unclear. Per the germline V gene, CDR1 is SGHNT and CDR2 is YYREEE (reference sequence). Trimming stripped 0 bases from V and 0 bases from J, with 7 bases between. CDR3 size: 14 residues. This chain's CDR3 is CASSLDSSSYEQYF. DNA for the CDR3: TGTGCCAGCAGCTTGGACAGCAGCTCCTACGAGCAGTACTTC.

The count of this clone is one. The chain uses TRBV25-1 and TRBJ1-5; D may be TRBD1 (5 bases). Trimming cost V 2 bases and J 7 bases, with 12 bases left between them. The CDR3 totals 14 residues. From germline, CDR1 is MGHDK and CDR2 SYGVNS. The CDR3 reads CASSEGQGLQPQHF. The DNA of the CDR3 is TGTGCCAGCAGTGAAGGTCAGGGCCTACAGCCCCAGCATTTT.

The chain employs TRBV3-1 (or the pseudogene TRBV3-2) and TRBJ2-7; TRBD2 matches at 7 bases. The junction had 11 bases not matched to a gene; V was cut back by 0 bases and J by 6 bases. This CDR3 is 16 amino acids long. Germline V lookup: CDR1 LGHDT, CDR2 YNNKEL (reference sequence). The CDR3 is CASSQDHQTSSGEQYF. Written as DNA, the CDR3 is TGTGCCAGCAGCCAAGATCATCAGACTAGCAGTGGCGAGCAGTACTTC.

This chain connects TRBV18 to TRBJ1-1; 9 nucleotides match TRBD1. The CDR3 has 17 amino acids. CDR1 KGHSH and CDR2 LQKENI come from the germline V gene. The V gene end was trimmed by 1 base and the J gene end by 2 bases; junction bases not matched to a gene: 8. This CDR3 is CASSPLQGAGVNTEAFF. CDR3 sequence (DNA): TGTGCCAGCTCACCACTACAGGGGGCGGGGGTAAACACTGAAGCTTTCTTT.

The CDR3 protein is CASSSGLSRETQYF. CDR3 DNA sequence: TGTGCCAGCAGCTCGGGACTCAGCCGCGAGACCCAGTACTTC. The rearrangement uses TRBV7-9 and TRBJ2-5, with D perhaps TRBD2 (6 bases). The CDR3 totals 14 residues. Looked up from germline, CDR1 is SEHNR and CDR2 is FQNEAQ (reference sequence). The V end was cut by 4 bases, the J end by 5 bases, with 14 bases between.

This chain uses TRBV4-1 with TRBJ2-1; 10 bases line up with TRBD2. The CDR3 is 15 residues long. Germline assignment: CDR1 MGHRA and CDR2 YSYEKL. J lost 8 bases, V lost 0 bases, and 4 bases had no gene match. CDR3 in DNA: TGCGCCAGCAGCCAAGATAGTGGGACTAGCGATGAGCAGTTCTTC. Protein sequence: CASSQDSGTSDEQFF.

This chain links TRBV30 with TRBJ2-1; D unresolved. This CDR3 is 13 amino acids long. V dropped 5 bases and J dropped 0 bases, with 8 bases sitting between them. CDR1 is GTSNPN and CDR2 is SVGIG in the germline V gene (reference sequence). The CDR3 sequence: CAWGSGSYNEQFF. For the CDR3, the DNA is TGTGCCTGGGGATCCGGCTCCTACAATGAGCAGTTCTTC.

V is TRBV19 and J is TRBJ1-3; possible D gene TRBD1, 5 bases. The V gene's germline CDR1 is LNHDA and CDR2 SQIVND (reference sequence). V gave up 4 bases and J gave up 2 bases, with 9 bases separating them. CDR3 size: 14 residues. DNA of the CDR3: TGTGCCAGTAGTAAAGGGGCTCCTGGAAACACCATATATTTT. The encoded protein is CASSKGAPGNTIYF.

J is TRBJ1-2 and V is TRBV13; a possible D gene is TRBD1 (6 bases). Germline V gene data show CDR1 as PRHDT and CDR2 as FYEKMQ (reference sequence). Trimming left V 1 base short and J 0 bases short, with 18 bases between. This CDR3 contains 18 residues. The chain's CDR3 is CASSLVALGQLSNYGYTF. The CDR3 DNA follows: TGTGCCAGCAGCTTAGTCGCCCTAGGACAGCTCTCTAACTATGGCTACACCTTC. Based on the CDR3 plus reference TRBV13 and TRBJ1-2, the full variable domain is AAGVIQSPRHLIKEKRETATLKCYPIPRHDTVYWYQQGPGQDPQFLISFYEKMQSDKGSIPDRFSAQQFSDYHSELNMSSLELGDSALYFCASSLVALGQLSNYGYTFGSGTRLTVV.

This sequence joins TRBV6-2 or TRBV6-3 and TRBJ2-1, with 8 bases fitting TRBD2. This CDR3 has 16 amino acids. V shed 4 bases, J shed 1 base, and the junction held 6 bases outside the gene matches. From germline, CDR1 is MNHEY and CDR2 SVGEGT. The CDR3, as DNA: TGTGCCAGCAGTTTGGGACTAGTGGGTTCCTACAATGAGCAGTTCTTC. Its protein is CASSLGLVGSYNEQFF.

This clone was observed a single time. The rearrangement uses TRBV28 and TRBJ1-2; perhaps TRBD1 as D (6 bases). The length of the CDR3 is 13 residues. Trimming removed 8 bases from V and 8 bases from J, with 18 bases in between. Germline loops: CDR1 MDHEN, CDR2 SYDVKM. CDR3 coding DNA: TGTGCCAGCGGGGTGCGGGGGGGCTACGGCTACACCTTC. Protein: CASGVRGGYGYTF.

The chain's CDR3 is CASLTGVHGGYTF. CDR3 nucleotides: TGTGCCAGTTTAACGGGTGTTCATGGAGGCTACACCTTC. The chain is built from TRBV28 and TRBJ1-2; D uncertain. Germline lookup yields CDR1 MDHEN and CDR2 SYDVKM. CDR3 length: 13 amino acids. Trimming shortened V by 9 bases and J by 8 bases, and 19 bases separated the two germline ends.

This rearrangement joins TRBV18 to TRBJ2-5, with D unclear. The length of the CDR3 is 14 residues. V was trimmed by 3 bases and J by 2 bases, leaving 10 bases between them. Germline loops: CDR1 KGHSH, CDR2 LQKENI. CDR3 loop: CASSPRSQQETQYF. The CDR3 nucleotides are TGTGCCAGCTCACCGCGCTCCCAACAAGAGACCCAGTACTTC.

The chain employs TRBV15 and TRBJ2-1, with a tentative D call TRBD1 (6 bases). The CDR3 contains 13 residues. The germline V and J ends were trimmed by 0 bases and 12 bases, with 12 bases remaining between them. CDR1 and CDR2 from the germline V gene are LNHNV and YYDKDF (reference sequence). The CDR3 spells CATSRDRGRGQFF. The CDR3 region has the DNA TGTGCCACCAGCAGAGACCGGGGCAGGGGGCAGTTCTTC.

This chain joins TRBV28 and TRBJ2-1; no clear D. CDR3 length equals 14 residues. Germline loops: CDR1 MDHEN, CDR2 SYDVKM. Trimming removed 7 bases from V and 1 base from J, with 11 bases in between. Here the CDR3 DNA reads TGTGCCAGCACTACTGGCGGATCCTACAATGAGCAGTTCTTC. It encodes CASTTGGSYNEQFF.

The J gene is TRBJ2-7, the V gene TRBV12-3 or TRBV12-4, with D possibly being TRBD1 (7 bases). CDR3 length: 13 residues. The ends were cut back, 5 bases at V and 6 bases at J, with 14 bases in the middle. CDR3 loop: CASSLRGECEQYF. The CDR3 nucleotides are TGTGCCAGCAGTCTCAGGGGGGAATGCGAGCAGTACTTC.

The table lists this clone with a count of one. The V call is TRBV20-1, the J call TRBJ2-1; D remains unclear. This CDR3 comprises 12 residues. Germline assignment: CDR1 DFQATT and CDR2 SNEGSKA (reference sequence). Trimming removed 3 bases from V and 6 bases from J, with 9 bases in between. The CDR3 reads CSASHQFNEQFF. CDR3 nucleotide sequence: TGCAGTGCTAGTCATCAGTTCAATGAGCAGTTCTTC.

The chain combines TRBV29-1 with TRBJ1-2; TRBD1 might be the D (5 bases). Germline loops: CDR1 SQVTM, CDR2 ANQGSEA. Trimming took 5 bases from V and 5 from J, leaving 15 bases between them. The CDR3 length is 13 residues. CDR3 sequence reads: CSVWGGYGYGYTF. The CDR3 nucleotides are TGCAGCGTTTGGGGGGGGTATGGGTATGGCTACACCTTC.